Listed below are T cell receptor beta chains from one sample, sequenced in a study of cytomegalovirus exposure and HLA in healthy donors. Profiling relied on immunoSEQ multiplex PCR, and the TCRdb table lists in-frame clones only, not all of them. Seen in this sample are 21,000 or so clones; the ten most common clones hold over 20%. Sequencing input: PBMCs. These TCRs come from a man aged 60-69 years in good health and CMV-seropositive. The CDR3 runs from the conserved cysteine through the conserved F or W.

TRBV28,TRBJ1-1,CASSLNSMNTEAFF
TRBV7-6,TRBJ2-2,CASSLDGPDSSLRELFF
TRBV7-9,TRBJ2-7,CASSPTGPYEQYF
TRBV29-1,TRBJ2-7,CSVENSYEQYF
TRBV5-6,TRBJ2-5,CASSWRGQRETQYF
TRBV6-1,TRBJ1-3,CASTGSSGNTIYF
TRBV4-2,TRBJ2-7,CASSQVETSGRNEQYF
TRBV5-1,TRBJ1-4,CASSSDSKNEKLFF
TRBV6-1,TRBJ1-5,CASRKGGADNQPQHF
TRBV15,TRBJ1-5,CATGRDSATVNQPQHF